The 15 T cell receptor beta chains in this list originate from one sample, sequenced in a study of PD-L1 blockade in urothelial cancer (dated 2017 in TCRdb). The library relied on the immunoSEQ multiplex PCR assay. TCRdb limited this immuneACCESS table to in-frame rearrangements with V and J called. A share of clones is missing; checked studies link under half to unresolved V genes, and the rest is unexplained. The sample has 66,000 or so clones on record, about 90% of them singletons. The top ten hold around 11% of the sample. The time point label, as the study defines it: peripheral blood 6 weeks after treatment start. The sequences come from PBMCs, collected around atezolizumab (anti-PD-L1) treatment. These receptors were taken from a man aged 60-69 years with urothelial cancer.

This clone was counted between two and nine times. The CDR3 nucleotides are TGTGCCATCACTAGACTAGCGGGAGCAGCAGATACGCAGTATTTT. Encoded protein: CAITRLAGAADTQYF. The gene calls are TRBV10-3 and TRBJ2-3; 12 bases fit TRBD2. The CDR3 extends over 15 amino acids. Germline CDR1 ENHRY, CDR2 SYGVKD. V trimming: 7 bases; J trimming: 4 bases; junction bases outside the gene matches: 6.

This chain links TRBV7-3 with TRBJ2-7, with D perhaps matching TRBD1 (5 bases). The CDR3 spans 13 residues. Deletions cut 5 bases from V and 4 bases from J, with 12 bases between. The germline V gene has CDR1 SGHTA and CDR2 FQGTGA. CDR3 in DNA: TGTGCCAGCAGCAAAGCCCAGGGTTACGAGCAGTACTTC. It codes for CASSKAQGYEQYF.

The chain couples TRBV4-1 to TRBJ2-7; TRBD1 might be the D (7 bases). Germline CDR1 is MGHRA and CDR2 is YSYEKL. The germline V and J ends were trimmed by 3 bases and 3 bases, with 15 bases remaining between them. CDR3 length: 15 amino acids. CDR3 loop: CASSHHAGQIYEQYF. DNA of the CDR3: TGCGCCAGCAGCCATCACGCGGGACAGATCTACGAGCAGTACTTC.

J is TRBJ2-7 and V is TRBV19; 7 nucleotides align to TRBD2. This CDR3 is 14 amino acids long. V shed 1 base, J shed 4 bases, and the junction held 4 bases outside the gene matches. Germline V lookup: CDR1 LNHDA, CDR2 SQIVND (reference sequence). The DNA of the CDR3 is TGTGCCAGTAGTATAGGACTAGCCGGGTACGAGCAGTACTTC. It is translated as CASSIGLAGYEQYF. The full variable domain, completed using reference TRBV19 and TRBJ2-7, is DGGITQSPKYLFRKEGQNVTLSCEQNLNHDAMYWYRQDPGQGLRLIYYSQIVNDFQKGDIAEGYSVSREKKESFPLTVTSAQKNPTAFYLCASSIGLAGYEQYFGPGTRLTVT.

This sequence joins TRBV19 and TRBJ2-7; a possible D gene is TRBD1 (6 bases). The CDR3 has 15 residues. From germline, CDR1 is LNHDA and CDR2 SQIVND (reference sequence). The V end was cut by 3 bases, the J end by 2 bases, with 14 bases between. CDR3 coding DNA: TGTGCCAGTAGTATCACCGGGACACCTCCCTACGAGCAGTACTTC. This codes for CASSITGTPPYEQYF. The variable domain in full, completed from reference TRBV19 and TRBJ2-7, reads DGGITQSPKYLFRKEGQNVTLSCEQNLNHDAMYWYRQDPGQGLRLIYYSQIVNDFQKGDIAEGYSVSREKKESFPLTVTSAQKNPTAFYLCASSITGTPPYEQYFGPGTRLTVT.

This sequence joins TRBV28 and TRBJ2-7, with unresolved D. V was cut by 0 bases and J by 6 bases, with 18 bases left in between. Per germline, CDR1 MDHEN and CDR2 SYDVKM. The CDR3 loop spans 16 amino acids. In DNA form, the CDR3 reads TGTGCCAGCAGTTTATGGGATACGGGTTCCCTCGCCGAGCAGTACTTC. Translation: CASSLWDTGSLAEQYF.

This clone occurred a few times. The chain's CDR3 is CASSRRGQSNYGYTF. DNA for the CDR3: TGTGCCAGCAGCCGTCGTGGACAGTCGAACTATGGCTACACCTTC. This chain joins TRBV5-6 and TRBJ1-2; D perhaps matches TRBD1 (6 bases). The germline CDR1 and CDR2 sequences are SGHDT and YYEEEE. Trimming pared 4 bases from V and 2 bases from J, leaving 15 bases between. This CDR3 is 15 amino acids long.

The genes are TRBV9 and TRBJ2-7, with 11 bases lining up with TRBD2. Germline assignment: CDR1 SGDLS and CDR2 YYNGEE. The ends lost 4 bases at V and 0 bases at J; junction bases unmatched: 3. This CDR3 contains 15 residues. This CDR3 reads CASSTSGRNSYEQYF. The CDR3 region has the DNA TGTGCCAGCAGCACTAGCGGGAGAAACTCCTACGAGCAGTACTTC.

The genes are TRBV5-1 and TRBJ2-2; perhaps TRBD1 as D (6 bases). V was trimmed by 1 base and J by 4 bases, leaving 8 bases between them. CDR3 length equals 14 residues. The germline gives CDR1 SGHRS, CDR2 YFSETQ. The CDR3 reads CASSLKQGTGELFF. The CDR3 bases are TGCGCCAGCAGCTTGAAACAGGGCACCGGGGAGCTGTTTTTT.

This chain connects TRBV29-1 to TRBJ2-7, with D uncertain. This CDR3 is built from 10 residues. Germline V gives CDR1 SQVTM, CDR2 ANQGSEA. V was trimmed by 3 bases and J by 9 bases, leaving 9 bases between them. CDR3 in amino acids: CSVDLPPQYF. The CDR3 DNA reads as TGCAGCGTTGACCTCCCTCCGCAGTACTTC.

This chain connects TRBV9 to TRBJ2-1, with a weak D call TRBD2 (5 bases). Germline CDR1 and CDR2: SGDLS and YYNGEE. V was shortened by 3 bases and J by 0 bases, with 13 bases between the two germline ends. The CDR3 totals 16 residues. The CDR3 loop is CASSETGERSYNEQFF. The DNA of the CDR3 is TGTGCCAGCAGCGAAACTGGGGAGCGCTCCTACAATGAGCAGTTCTTC.

The chain carries TRBV7-6 and TRBJ1-6, with no clear D. The CDR3 sequence is 14 residues long. Per the germline V gene, CDR1 is SGHVS and CDR2 is FNYEAQ. V lost 1 base and J lost 7, with 8 bases in between. The CDR3 sequence is CASSLDGSNSPLHF. The CDR3 bases are TGTGCCAGCAGCTTAGACGGGTCCAATTCACCCCTCCACTTT.

The chain couples TRBV7-2 to TRBJ2-2; 14 bases map to TRBD2. Trimming removed 3 bases from V and 5 bases from J; junction bases left unmatched: 5. Germline V gene data show CDR1 as SGHTA and CDR2 as FQGNSA. This CDR3 region has 17 residues. The CDR3 nucleotides read TGTGCCAGCAGCTTGGGACTAGCGGGAGTGGGGACCGGGGAGCTGTTTTTT. The encoded protein is CASSLGLAGVGTGELFF.

The chain links TRBV27 to TRBJ1-1, with D hard to call. The CDR3 is 13 residues long. Germline V gene data show CDR1 as MNHEY and CDR2 as SMNVEV (reference sequence). Trimming took 3 bases from V and 5 from J, leaving 10 bases between them. Here the CDR3 reads CASSFRPGTEAFF. CDR3 bases: TGTGCCAGCAGTTTTCGTCCGGGAACTGAAGCTTTCTTT.

The gene calls are TRBV25-1 and TRBJ1-4, with D unresolved. The germline V gene encodes CDR1 MGHDK and CDR2 SYGVNS. The CDR3 length is 15 residues. The V end lost 3 bases, the J end lost 8 bases, and 16 bases lay between the germline ends. In DNA, the CDR3 is TGTGCCAGCAGTGATCCTAGCAGGTCGATCGAAAAACTGTTTTTT. Translating gives CASSDPSRSIEKLFF.